This is a list of T cell receptor beta chains from one sample in a study of blood T cells in healthy people across ages. TCRdb re-analysed the 5' RACE reads in MiXCR, keeping a single row per CDR3 protein. Counted here are 800,000 to 900,000 distinct CDR3 sequences, 62% occurring once; the ten biggest clones make up roughly a quarter. The material sequenced was blood. These receptors were collected from a man under 40 in good health. CDR3s include the opening cysteine and the closing phenylalanine or tryptophan.

TRBV29-1	TRBJ2-3	CSVENRGLNTQYF
TRBV10-3	TRBJ2-1	CAIREQGGADEQFF
TRBV10-3	TRBJ2-5	CAISEGQGAQMVQYF
TRBV18	TRBJ1-1	CASSPIPGEAGEAFF
TRBV7-8	TRBJ1-4	CASSLLMGLENEKLFF
TRBV7-9	-	CASSSTSGGKDEQYF
TRBV6-2/TRBV6-3	TRBJ1-1	CASRPGQGGNTEAFF
TRBV4-1	-	CASSQVRGRGEQYF
TRBV6-5	-	CASSYAGGHEQYF
TRBV10-3	TRBJ1-2	CAISESSGQGEDGYTF
TRBV20-1	TRBJ1-2	CSASGRGAYGYTF
TRBV12-3/TRBV12-4	TRBJ2-1	CASSPSPALLAGGSYNEQFF
TRBV7-9	TRBJ2-1	CASSLVVVYNEQFF
TRBV3-1	TRBJ2-3	CASSQDELGTDTQYF
TRBV4-3	TRBJ2-1	CASSQGGGQGIYNEQFF
TRBV4-3	TRBJ2-3	CASSRFTRGTTDTQYF
TRBV12-3/TRBV12-4	TRBJ2-5	CASSTNRDLPQETQYF
TRBV10-3	TRBJ2-5	CAILDRATNNEQYF
TRBV7-2	TRBJ1-1	CASSFYAGGGGTEAFF
TRBV29-1	TRBJ2-1	CGVPGRSSYNEQFF
TRBV12-3/TRBV12-4	TRBJ1-1	CASSSRRGTVNTEAFF
TRBV9	TRBJ2-1	CASGVADLPYNEQFF
TRBV18	TRBJ1-2	CASSPGQGPNYGYTF
TRBV20-1	TRBJ2-1	CSAITSGGLNEQFF
TRBV27	TRBJ2-7	CASSLYGQASYEQYF
TRBV2	TRBJ2-1	CASKVPTGKFNEQFF
TRBV7-8	TRBJ1-5	CASSLAGGGRQPQHF
TRBV7-2	TRBJ1-1	CASSSQGFRSNTEAFF
TRBV4-3	TRBJ1-2	CASSQDRQARGYTF
TRBV7-2	TRBJ2-7	CASRGTGRISEQYF
TRBV6-5	TRBJ2-7	CASSTGGRGLNEQYF
TRBV2	TRBJ2-7	CATSVKIRYEQYF
TRBV20-1	TRBJ2-1	CSARDPLAGGTYNEQFF
TRBV28	TRBJ2-2	CASSFPSTGPNTGELFF
TRBV7-2	TRBJ2-1	CASSEGSGVPYNEQFF
TRBV2	TRBJ1-2	CASSEAETGDGYTF
TRBV27	TRBJ2-7	CASKGVLSYEQYF
TRBV27	TRBJ1-4	CASSPERQATNEKLFF
TRBV29-1	TRBJ1-2	CSVDETGIRGYTF
TRBV7-6	TRBJ2-3	CASVRGGTDTQYF
TRBV27	TRBJ2-1	CASTPGVGQYPYNEQFF
TRBV9	-	CASSVGGAEYEQYF
TRBV21-1	TRBJ1-2	CASSKLRTGGMYGYTF
TRBV9	TRBJ2-7	CASSAGCEQYF
TRBV12-3/TRBV12-4	TRBJ1-6	CASSLSRGQSPLHF
TRBV7-2	TRBJ1-2	CASSPTTGTIFNYGYTF